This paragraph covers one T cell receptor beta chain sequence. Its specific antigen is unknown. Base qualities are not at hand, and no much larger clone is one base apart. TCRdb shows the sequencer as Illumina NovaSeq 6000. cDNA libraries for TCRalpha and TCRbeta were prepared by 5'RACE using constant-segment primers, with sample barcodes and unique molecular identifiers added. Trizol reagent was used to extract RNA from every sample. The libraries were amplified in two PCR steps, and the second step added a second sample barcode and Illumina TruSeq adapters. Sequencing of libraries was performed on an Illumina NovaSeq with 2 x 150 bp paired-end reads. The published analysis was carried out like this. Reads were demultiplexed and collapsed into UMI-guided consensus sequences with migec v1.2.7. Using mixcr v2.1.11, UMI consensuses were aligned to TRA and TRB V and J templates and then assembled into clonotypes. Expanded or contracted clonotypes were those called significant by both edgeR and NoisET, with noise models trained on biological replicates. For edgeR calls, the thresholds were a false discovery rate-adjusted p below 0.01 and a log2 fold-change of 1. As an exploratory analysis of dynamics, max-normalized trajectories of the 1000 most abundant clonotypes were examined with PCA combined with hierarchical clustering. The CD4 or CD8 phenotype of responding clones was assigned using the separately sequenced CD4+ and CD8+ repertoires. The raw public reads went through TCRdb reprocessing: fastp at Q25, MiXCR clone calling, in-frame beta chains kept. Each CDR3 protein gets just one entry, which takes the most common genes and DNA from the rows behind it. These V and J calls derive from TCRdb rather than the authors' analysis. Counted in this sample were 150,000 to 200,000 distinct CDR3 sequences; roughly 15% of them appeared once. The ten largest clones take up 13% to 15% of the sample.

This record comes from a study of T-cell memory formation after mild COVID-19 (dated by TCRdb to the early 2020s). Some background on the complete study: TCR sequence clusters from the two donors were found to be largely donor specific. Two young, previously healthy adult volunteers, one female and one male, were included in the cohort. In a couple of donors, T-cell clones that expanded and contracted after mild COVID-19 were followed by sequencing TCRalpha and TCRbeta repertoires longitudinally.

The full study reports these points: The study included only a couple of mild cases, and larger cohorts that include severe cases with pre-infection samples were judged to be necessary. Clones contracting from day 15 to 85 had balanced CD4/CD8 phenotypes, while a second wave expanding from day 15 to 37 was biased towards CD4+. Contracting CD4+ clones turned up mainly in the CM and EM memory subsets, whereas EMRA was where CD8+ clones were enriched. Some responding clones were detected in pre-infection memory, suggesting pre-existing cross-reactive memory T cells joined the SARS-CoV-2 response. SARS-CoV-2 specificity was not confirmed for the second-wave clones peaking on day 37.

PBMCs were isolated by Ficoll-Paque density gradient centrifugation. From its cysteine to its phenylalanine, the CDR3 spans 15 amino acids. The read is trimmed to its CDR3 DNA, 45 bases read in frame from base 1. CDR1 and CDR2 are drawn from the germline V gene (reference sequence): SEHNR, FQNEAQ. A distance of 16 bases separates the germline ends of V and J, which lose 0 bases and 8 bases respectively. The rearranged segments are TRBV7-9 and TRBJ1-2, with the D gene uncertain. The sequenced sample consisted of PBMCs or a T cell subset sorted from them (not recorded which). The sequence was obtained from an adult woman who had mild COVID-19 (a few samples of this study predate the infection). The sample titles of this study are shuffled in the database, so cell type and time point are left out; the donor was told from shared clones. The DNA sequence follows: TGTGCCAGCAGCTTAGCTGGCAGGCCTAGCTACGGCTACACCTTC. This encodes CASSLAGRPSYGYTF.